One sample yielded the 29 T cell receptor beta chains listed below, sequenced in a study of cytomegalovirus exposure and HLA in healthy donors. Amplification used 60 Vbeta primers and 13 Jbeta primers. Generated by immunoSEQ multiplex PCR, the TCRdb table keeps only in-frame clones and is missing some. The table shows approximately 150,000 clones, with around four fifths occurring only once. Input material: PBMCs. The receptors were gathered from a man aged 25 to 45 in good health and CMV-seronegative.

This clone was detected a few times. The genes are TRBV9 and TRBJ2-7, with 7 bases lining up with TRBD1. This CDR3 contains 16 residues. The trim removed 0 bases at V and 6 bases at J, leaving 12 bases unmatched. Germline V gene sequence: CDR1 SGDLS, CDR2 YYNGEE. The CDR3, as DNA: TGTGCCAGCAGCGTAGACCCTGGACAGGCGAATGGCGAGCAGTACTTC. As protein: CASSVDPGQANGEQYF. The complete variable domain, with remaining parts taken from reference TRBV9 and TRBJ2-7, reads DSGVTQTPKHLITATGQRVTLRCSPRSGDLSVYWYQQSLDQGLQFLIQYYNGEERAKGNILERFSAQQFPDLHSELNLSSLELGDSALYFCASSVDPGQANGEQYFGPGTRLTVT.

The chain links TRBV5-4 to TRBJ2-7; 9 bases are a match to TRBD1. The CDR3 is 14 residues long. The J segment lost 2 bases and the V segment lost 5 bases, leaving 5 bases of the junction unmatched. Per the germline V gene, CDR1 is SGHNT and CDR2 is YYREEE (reference sequence). The CDR3 DNA reads TGTGCCAGCAGTTTGACAGGGGGAGCCTACGAGCAGTACTTC. Its translation is CASSLTGGAYEQYF.

The genes are TRBV13 and TRBJ2-7; 7 bases align to TRBD2. The ends lost 7 bases at V and 5 bases at J; junction bases unmatched: 8. This CDR3 has 13 residues. Germline loops: CDR1 PRHDT, CDR2 FYEKMQ (reference sequence). CDR3 residues: CASTGGGGDEQYF. The CDR3 coding sequence is TGTGCCAGCACTGGGGGGGGAGGGGACGAGCAGTACTTC.

This sequence joins TRBV25-1 and TRBJ2-5; a weak D match, TRBD1 (6 bases). The J call is doubtful: the DNA matches TRBJ2-7 better. CDR1 and CDR2 from the germline V gene are MGHDK and SYGVNS. This CDR3 contains 14 residues. The CDR3 loop reads CASSALDRDYEQYF. CDR3 nucleotides: TGTGCCAGCAGTGCTTTGGACAGAGATTACGAGCAGTACTTC.

The chain links TRBV9 to TRBJ2-5; tentatively, D is TRBD2 (5 bases). Germline V lookup: CDR1 SGDLS, CDR2 YYNGEE. This CDR3 spans 15 amino acids. V was shortened by 0 bases and J by 0 bases, with 9 bases between the two germline ends. Written as DNA, the CDR3 is TGTGCCAGCAGCGTAGGGGTAGCGAACCAAGAGACCCAGTACTTC. The encoded protein is CASSVGVANQETQYF. The full variable domain, rest sourced from reference TRBV9 and TRBJ2-5, is DSGVTQTPKHLITATGQRVTLRCSPRSGDLSVYWYQQSLDQGLQFLIQYYNGEERAKGNILERFSAQQFPDLHSELNLSSLELGDSALYFCASSVGVANQETQYFGPGTRLLVL.

The rearrangement links TRBV5-4 to TRBJ1-2, with 7 positions matching TRBD1. This CDR3 has 14 residues. Germline CDR1 and CDR2: SGHNT and YYREEE (reference sequence). J was trimmed by 6 bases and V by 1 base; bases with no gene match: 6. The CDR3 is CASSLNRGYDGYTF. For the CDR3, the DNA is TGTGCCAGCAGCTTGAACAGGGGATATGATGGCTACACCTTC.

The chain employs TRBV10-2 and TRBJ1-3, with 8 bases identical to TRBD1. Germline CDR1 WSHSY, CDR2 SAAADI. The CDR3 is 16 amino acids. V lost 6 bases, J lost 0 bases, and 7 bases stayed unmatched. CDR3 DNA: TGCGCCAGCAGGGAGACAGGGGATAGCTCTGGAAACACCATATATTTT. It specifies CASRETGDSSGNTIYF.

The CDR3 region has the DNA TGTGCCAGCAGAGAACAGGCTCATAGCTCTGGAAACACCATATATTTT. Its protein product is CASREQAHSSGNTIYF. The chain has TRBV6-1 and TRBJ1-3; a weak D match, TRBD1 (5 bases). V lost 6 bases to trimming and J lost 0 bases, with 15 bases between them. Per the germline V gene, CDR1 is MNHNS and CDR2 is SASEGT. This CDR3 is built from 16 residues.

This chain joins TRBV27 and TRBJ2-7; 8 bases map to TRBD2. The CDR3 runs 17 residues. Germline V gene data show CDR1 as MNHEY and CDR2 as SMNVEV (reference sequence). V lost 3 bases to trimming and J lost 3 bases; unmatched junction nucleotides: 13. The CDR3 sequence is CASSFEGDAGGLYEQYF. CDR3 nucleotide sequence: TGTGCCAGCAGTTTTGAGGGGGACGCGGGAGGACTCTACGAGCAGTACTTC.

In this sample, this clone turned up once. V and J are TRBV7-8 and TRBJ2-4; weak D call: TRBD1 (6 bases). This CDR3 is built from 15 residues. Trimming took off 5 bases at V and 1 base at J, with 12 bases between the two ends. The germline gives CDR1 SGHVS, CDR2 FQNEAQ. The CDR3 DNA sequence: TGTGCCAGCAGCCCGGACAGCCTTGCCAAAAACATTCAGTACTTC. Translated: CASSPDSLAKNIQYF. The full variable domain, with the rest looked up from reference TRBV7-8 and TRBJ2-4, is GAGVSQSPRYKVAKRGQDVALRCDPISGHVSLFWYQQALGQGPEFLTYFQNEAQLDKSGLPSDRFFAERPEGSVSTLKIQRTQQEDSAVYLCASSPDSLAKNIQYFGAGTRLSVL.

J is TRBJ2-7 and V is TRBV27; 9 nucleotides align to TRBD1. Germline V gives CDR1 MNHEY, CDR2 SMNVEV (reference sequence). This CDR3 has 18 amino acids. Trimming at V came to 1 base and at J to 2 bases, leaving 12 bases not matched to a gene. The CDR3 region is CASSLWPSRDRDPYEQYF. In DNA form, the CDR3 reads TGTGCCAGCAGTTTATGGCCCTCCCGGGACAGGGACCCCTACGAGCAGTACTTC.

The chain couples TRBV21-1 to TRBJ2-1; the tabulated D call, TRBD2, remains unverified against the DNA. TRBV21-1 represents a pseudogene. The CDR3 totals 21 residues. The CDR3 coding sequence is TGTGCCAGCAGCCGGGTGGGGGGACTAGCGGGATCTTCCCGAGACTACAATGAGCAGTTCTTC. As protein: CASSRVGGLAGSSRDYNEQFF.

The chain uses TRBV4-3 and TRBJ1-1; D is unclear. CDR3 length: 16 amino acids. V shed 0 bases and J shed 5 bases, with 16 bases lying between them. CDR1 is LGHNA, CDR2 YSLEER, per germline. The CDR3 here is CASSQDLRKPRTEAFF. CDR3 coding DNA: TGCGCCAGCAGCCAAGACCTTAGAAAGCCCCGTACTGAAGCTTTCTTT.

The V and J genes are TRBV19 and TRBJ2-2; TRBD1 might be the D (6 bases). This CDR3 contains 17 residues. The germline V and J ends were trimmed by 3 bases and 0 bases, with 14 bases remaining between them. Germline V gives CDR1 LNHDA, CDR2 SQIVND (reference sequence). The CDR3 loop reads CASSILPGTTNTGELFF. The CDR3 DNA follows: TGTGCCAGTAGTATCCTTCCCGGGACAACGAACACCGGGGAGCTGTTTTTT.

This clone was seen at least ten times. CDR3 protein: CASSVGDIPLNTEAFF. The DNA of the CDR3 is TGTGCCAGCAGCGTAGGGGACATTCCTTTGAACACTGAAGCTTTCTTT. V gene TRBV9 combines with J gene TRBJ1-1, with D tentatively TRBD1 (6 bases). Per germline, CDR1 SGDLS and CDR2 YYNGEE. This CDR3 spans 16 amino acids. V dropped 0 bases and J dropped 0 bases, with 12 bases sitting between them.

The chain links TRBV29-1 to TRBJ2-7; 10 bases align to TRBD1. From germline, CDR1 is SQVTM and CDR2 ANQGSEA. V dropped 4 bases and J dropped 4; count of bases not matched to a gene: 4. The CDR3 loop spans 13 amino acids. CDR3: CSVVPGQGYEQYF. The CDR3, as DNA: TGCAGCGTTGTCCCGGGACAGGGGTACGAGCAGTACTTC.

V is TRBV9 and J is TRBJ1-6; TRBD1 matches at 11 bases. The CDR3 sequence is 16 residues long. V gave up 3 bases and J gave up 8 bases; unmatched junction bases: 7. CDR1 is SGDLS, CDR2 YYNGEE, per germline. CDR3 sequence (DNA): TGTGCCAGCAGCGAGCGAAGGGGACAGGGGGATTCACCCCTCCACTTT. As protein: CASSERRGQGDSPLHF.

The V gene is TRBV19, the J gene TRBJ1-2; a possible D gene is TRBD1 (6 bases). The V gene's germline CDR1 is LNHDA and CDR2 SQIVND (reference sequence). CDR3 length equals 15 residues. Trimming removed 5 bases at V and 5 bases at J, with 18 bases between. The chain's CDR3 is CASSVRRTAPYGYTF. CDR3 DNA sequence: TGTGCCAGTAGTGTTAGAAGGACAGCCCCATATGGCTACACCTTC.

This clone was seen once. V usage is TRBV6-5 and J usage is TRBJ1-6; 7 bases line up with TRBD1. The CDR3 has 15 residues. Trimming removed 5 bases from V and 7 bases from J; junction bases left unmatched: 8. Germline V CDR1 and CDR2: MNHEY, SVGAGI. The CDR3 spells CASSPPGQNNSPLHF. CDR3 bases: TGTGCCAGCAGTCCACCGGGACAGAACAATTCACCCCTCCACTTT.

This clone was counted a single time. The chain uses TRBV30 and TRBJ1-1, with 9 bases lining up with TRBD1. The J segment lost 0 bases and the V segment lost 7 bases, leaving 3 bases of the junction unmatched. This CDR3 comprises 13 residues. CDR1 and CDR2 (germline): GTSNPN, SVGIG (reference sequence). CDR3 sequence reads: CAFTGGMNTEAFF. In nucleotides, the CDR3 is TGTGCCTTTACAGGGGGCATGAACACTGAAGCTTTCTTT.

This rearrangement joins TRBV4-1 to TRBJ2-5; D might be TRBD2 (7 bases). Trimming took off 6 bases at V and 1 base at J, with 21 bases between the two ends. Germline assignment: CDR1 MGHRA and CDR2 YSYEKL. The CDR3 loop spans 17 amino acids. In nucleotides, the CDR3 is TGCGCCAGCAGTCCCTCGGGCGGGGGCCTACCCCAAGAGACCCAGTACTTC. As protein: CASSPSGGGLPQETQYF.

The chain couples TRBV6-5 to TRBJ2-1, with 7 bases matching TRBD2. With 6 bases clipped from V and 2 bases from J, the junction kept 7 bases outside the gene matches. Germline loops: CDR1 MNHEY, CDR2 SVGAGI. This CDR3 is 15 amino acids long. The CDR3 nucleotides read TGTGCCAGCAGCCGGACTAGGGGCGCCTACAATGAGCAGTTCTTC. Translating it yields CASSRTRGAYNEQFF.

The V gene is TRBV15, the J gene TRBJ1-5, with no clear D. This CDR3 is 16 amino acids long. Germline CDR1 is LNHNV and CDR2 is YYDKDF (reference sequence). V was clipped by 0 bases and J by 2 bases, with 11 bases between them. Here the CDR3 DNA reads TGTGCCACCAGCAGAGACCCCAGGTTGGGCAATCAGCCCCAGCATTTT. Residues: CATSRDPRLGNQPQHF.

CDR3 in amino acids: CASSEAFVSSGNTIYF. CDR3 nucleotide sequence: TGTGCCAGCAGTGAAGCCTTCGTGAGCTCTGGAAACACCATATATTTT. The chain uses TRBV6-1 and TRBJ1-3; unclear D gene. Trimming pared 0 bases from V and 0 bases from J, leaving 9 bases between. This CDR3 has 16 amino acids. CDR1 is MNHNS, CDR2 SASEGT, per germline.

The chain combines TRBV29-1 with TRBJ2-5, with D possibly TRBD1 on 5 matching bases. Per the germline V gene, CDR1 is SQVTM and CDR2 is ANQGSEA. This CDR3 region has 15 residues. The germline V and J ends were trimmed by 2 bases and 4 bases, with 17 bases remaining between them. CDR3 DNA sequence: TGCAGCGTTGAAAAGGGGCAGGGCCCCGGAGAGACCCAGTACTTC. As protein: CSVEKGQGPGETQYF.

The chain has TRBV19 and TRBJ2-7; 12 bases agree with TRBD2. V lost 0 bases, J lost 4 bases, and 7 bases stayed unmatched. This CDR3 has 17 amino acids. From germline, CDR1 is LNHDA and CDR2 SQIVND (reference sequence). The CDR3 coding sequence is TGTGCCAGTAGTATAGATCAGACTAGCGGGAGAGGGTACGAGCAGTACTTC. It encodes CASSIDQTSGRGYEQYF.

V is TRBV6-1 and J is TRBJ1-5, with TRBD1 as a possible D gene (5 bases). With 5 bases removed from V and 2 bases from J, the gap between germline ends came to 13 bases. Germline-derived CDR1 and CDR2 are MNHNS and SASEGT. The CDR3 totals 15 residues. The CDR3 is CASSPQVQGNQPQHF. Here the CDR3 DNA reads TGTGCCAGCAGTCCCCAGGTACAGGGCAATCAGCCCCAGCATTTT.

In nucleotides, the CDR3 is TGCGCCAGCAGCCCACTAGCGGGTCTCACAGATACGCAGTATTTT. Protein product: CASSPLAGLTDTQYF. The chain couples TRBV10-2 to TRBJ2-3; 9 nucleotides agree with TRBD2. The CDR3 contains 15 residues. Germline loops: CDR1 WSHSY, CDR2 SAAADI. J lost 2 bases, V lost 6 bases, and 6 bases had no gene match.

This clone appeared a single time. The DNA of the CDR3 is TGTGCCAGCAGCTTAACCGGGACAGGGGAGACAGATACGCAGTATTTT. It specifies CASSLTGTGETDTQYF. J is TRBJ2-3 and V is TRBV5-6; 10 bases map to TRBD1. The germline CDR1 and CDR2 sequences are SGHDT and YYEEEE. The CDR3 consists of 16 residues. V trimming: 2 bases; J trimming: 3 bases; junction bases outside the gene matches: 6.